This TCR beta chain was captured in a study of shared clonotypes between healthy human individuals. Germline assignment: CDR1 MDHEN and CDR2 SYDVKM. Germline trimming cut 4 bases from V and 1 base from J; bases unmatched to any gene: 5. This CDR3 region has 15 residues. About this clone itself: Its specificity is unknown.

The assay was immunoSEQ multiplex PCR, and TCRdb's table has in-frame clones only and misses some. The sample lists 1.6 million or so clones; approximately 98.5% were seen once. The study, taken as a whole, reports: Sampling was confined to blood; repertoires within tissues likely differ.

This TCR was sampled from a man aged 25 to 40 in good health. Sequencing was performed on naive CD4+ T cells sorted from blood. Subset of the sample: CD45RA+ positively selected. The J gene is TRBJ2-7, the V gene TRBV28; 9 bases are shared with TRBD1. The CDR3 protein is CASSSTGGASYEQYF. The DNA of the CDR3 is TGTGCCAGCAGTTCAACAGGGGGCGCATCCTACGAGCAGTACTTC.